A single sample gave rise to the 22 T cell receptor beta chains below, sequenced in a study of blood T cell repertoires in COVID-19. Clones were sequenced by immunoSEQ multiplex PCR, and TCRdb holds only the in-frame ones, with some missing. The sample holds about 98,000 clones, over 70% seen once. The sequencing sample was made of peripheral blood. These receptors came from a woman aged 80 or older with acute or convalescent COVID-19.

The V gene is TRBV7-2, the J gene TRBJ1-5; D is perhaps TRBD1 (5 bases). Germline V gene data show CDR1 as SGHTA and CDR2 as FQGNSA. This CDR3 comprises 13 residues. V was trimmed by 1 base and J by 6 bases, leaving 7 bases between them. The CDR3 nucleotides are TGTGCCAGCAGCTTAGGACAGTTTCAGCCCCAGCATTTT. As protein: CASSLGQFQPQHF.

The CDR3, as DNA: TGTGCCAGCTCACTCCAGGGGGTACGAGAAAAACTGTTTTTT. Protein: CASSLQGVREKLFF. The V and J genes are TRBV18 and TRBJ1-4, with 7 nucleotides matching TRBD1. V shed 4 bases, J shed 8 bases, and the junction held 7 bases outside the gene matches. Germline V CDR1 and CDR2: KGHSH, LQKENI. This CDR3 region has 14 residues.

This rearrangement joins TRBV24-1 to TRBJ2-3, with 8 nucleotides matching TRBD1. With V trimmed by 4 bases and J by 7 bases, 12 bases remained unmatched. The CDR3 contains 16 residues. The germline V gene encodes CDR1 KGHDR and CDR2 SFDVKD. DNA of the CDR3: TGTGCCACCAGTGACCGCACCAGGACAGGGCACCATACGCAGTATTTT. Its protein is CATSDRTRTGHHTQYF.

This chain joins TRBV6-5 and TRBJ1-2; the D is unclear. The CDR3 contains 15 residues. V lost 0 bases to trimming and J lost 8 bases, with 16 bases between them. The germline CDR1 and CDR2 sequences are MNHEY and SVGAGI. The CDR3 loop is CASSYSRYGEKGYTF. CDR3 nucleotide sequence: TGTGCCAGCAGTTACTCGAGGTACGGAGAGAAGGGCTACACCTTC.

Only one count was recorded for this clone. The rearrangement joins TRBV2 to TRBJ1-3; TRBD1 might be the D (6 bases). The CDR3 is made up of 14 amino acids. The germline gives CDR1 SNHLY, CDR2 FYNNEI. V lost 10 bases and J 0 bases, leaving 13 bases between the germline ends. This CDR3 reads CATCVDSSGNTIYF. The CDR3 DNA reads TGTGCCACCTGCGTGGACAGCTCTGGAAACACCATATATTTT.

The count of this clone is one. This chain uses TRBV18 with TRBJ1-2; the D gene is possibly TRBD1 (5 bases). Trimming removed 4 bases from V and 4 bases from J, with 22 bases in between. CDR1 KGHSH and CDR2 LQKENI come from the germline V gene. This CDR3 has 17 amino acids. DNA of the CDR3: TGTGCCAGCTCACTCCCGGGACGCAGGACGGGGGGCTATGGCTACACCTTC. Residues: CASSLPGRRTGGYGYTF. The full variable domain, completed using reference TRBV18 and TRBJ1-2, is NAGVMQNPRHLVRRRGQEARLRCSPMKGHSHVYWYRQLPEEGLKFMVYLQKENIIDESGMPKERFSAEFPKEGPSILRIQQVVRGDSAAYFCASSLPGRRTGGYGYTFGSGTRLTVV.

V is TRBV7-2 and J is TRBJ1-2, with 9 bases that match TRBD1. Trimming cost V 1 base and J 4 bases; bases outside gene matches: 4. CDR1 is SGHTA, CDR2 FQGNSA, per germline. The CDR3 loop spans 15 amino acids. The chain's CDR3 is CASSLGQGVTYGYTF. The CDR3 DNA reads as TGTGCCAGCAGCTTAGGACAGGGGGTGACCTATGGCTACACCTTC.

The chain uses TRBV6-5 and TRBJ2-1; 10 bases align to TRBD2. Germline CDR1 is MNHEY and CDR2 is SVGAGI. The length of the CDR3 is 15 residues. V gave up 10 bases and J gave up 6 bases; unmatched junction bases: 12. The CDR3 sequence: CATGWGSGGANEQFF. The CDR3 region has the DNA TGTGCCACCGGGTGGGGGAGCGGGGGGGCCAATGAGCAGTTCTTC.

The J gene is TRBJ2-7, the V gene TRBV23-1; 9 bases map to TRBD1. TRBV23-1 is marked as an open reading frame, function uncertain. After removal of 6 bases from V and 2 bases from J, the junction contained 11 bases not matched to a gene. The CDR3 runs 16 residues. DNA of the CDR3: TGCGCCAGCAGCCGTGGGGGGACAGGGAGTACCTACGAGCAGTACGTC. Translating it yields CASSRGGTGSTYEQYV.

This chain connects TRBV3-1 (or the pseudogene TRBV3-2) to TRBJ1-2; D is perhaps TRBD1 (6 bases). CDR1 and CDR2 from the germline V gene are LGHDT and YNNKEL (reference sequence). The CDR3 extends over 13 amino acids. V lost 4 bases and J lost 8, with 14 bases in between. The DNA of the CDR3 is TGTGCCAGCAGCCCAGGGGTCATGGGCGGCTACACCTTC. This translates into CASSPGVMGGYTF.

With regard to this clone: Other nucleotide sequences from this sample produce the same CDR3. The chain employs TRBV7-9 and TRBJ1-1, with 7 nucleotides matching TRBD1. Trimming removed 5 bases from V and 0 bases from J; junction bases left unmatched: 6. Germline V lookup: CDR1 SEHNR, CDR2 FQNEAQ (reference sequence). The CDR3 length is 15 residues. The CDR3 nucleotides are TGTGCCAGCAGCCCACTGGGACAGATGAACACTGAAGCTTTCTTT. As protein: CASSPLGQMNTEAFF.

DNA for the CDR3: TGTGCCAGCAGTTCCGGCACTGAAGCTTTCTTT. Residues: CASSSGTEAFF. The chain is built from TRBV12-3 or TRBV12-4 and TRBJ1-1; D not certain. The germline V and J ends were trimmed by 4 bases and 4 bases, with 4 bases remaining between them. This CDR3 contains 11 residues.

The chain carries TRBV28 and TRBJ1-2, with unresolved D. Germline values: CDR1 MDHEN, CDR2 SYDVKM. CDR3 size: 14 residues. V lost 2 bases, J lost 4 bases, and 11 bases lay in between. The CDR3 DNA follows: TGTGCCAGCAGTTTAGTCCTAAGGAGCTATGGCTACACCTTC. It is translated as CASSLVLRSYGYTF.

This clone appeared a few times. This CDR3 is CASRDRGRTEAFF. DNA for the CDR3: TGTGCCAGCAGGGACAGGGGGAGGACTGAAGCTTTCTTT. The chain links TRBV28 to TRBJ1-1; TRBD1 matches at 10 bases. Germline V gene lookup returns CDR1 MDHEN and CDR2 SYDVKM. This CDR3 contains 13 residues. V lost 6 bases to trimming and J lost 5 bases; unmatched junction nucleotides: 3.

The CDR3 sequence: CASSLAIGELFF. The CDR3, as DNA: TGTGCCAGCAGCCTCGCTATCGGGGAGCTGTTTTTT. The chain combines TRBV12-3 or TRBV12-4 with TRBJ2-2; D remains ambiguous. V dropped 6 bases and J dropped 7 bases, with 9 bases sitting between them. This CDR3 comprises 12 residues.

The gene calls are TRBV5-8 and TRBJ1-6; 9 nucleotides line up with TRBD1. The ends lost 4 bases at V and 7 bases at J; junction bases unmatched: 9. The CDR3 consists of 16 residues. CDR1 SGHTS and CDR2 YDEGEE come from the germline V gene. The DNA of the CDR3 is TGTGCCAGCAGCCGAGGGGACAGGGAAGGGAATTCACCCCTCCACTTT. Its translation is CASSRGDREGNSPLHF.

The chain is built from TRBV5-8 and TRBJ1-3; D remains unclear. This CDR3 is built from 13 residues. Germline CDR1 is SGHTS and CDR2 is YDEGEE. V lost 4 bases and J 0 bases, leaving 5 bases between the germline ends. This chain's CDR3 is CASSILSGNTIYF. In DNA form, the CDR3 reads TGTGCCAGCAGCATTCTCTCTGGAAACACCATATATTTT.

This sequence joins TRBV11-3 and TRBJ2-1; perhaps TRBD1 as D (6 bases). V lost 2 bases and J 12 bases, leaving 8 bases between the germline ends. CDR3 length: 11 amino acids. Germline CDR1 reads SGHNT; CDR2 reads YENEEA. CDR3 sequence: CASSLQGPQFF. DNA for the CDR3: TGTGCCAGCAGCTTACAGGGGCCGCAGTTCTTC.

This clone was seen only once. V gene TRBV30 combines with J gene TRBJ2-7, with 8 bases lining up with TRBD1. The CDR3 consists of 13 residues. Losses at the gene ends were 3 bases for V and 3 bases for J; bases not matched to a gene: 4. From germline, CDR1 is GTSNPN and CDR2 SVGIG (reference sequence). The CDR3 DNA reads TGTGCCTGGAGAGGACAGGGCTACTACGAGCAGTACTTC. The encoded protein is CAWRGQGYYEQYF.

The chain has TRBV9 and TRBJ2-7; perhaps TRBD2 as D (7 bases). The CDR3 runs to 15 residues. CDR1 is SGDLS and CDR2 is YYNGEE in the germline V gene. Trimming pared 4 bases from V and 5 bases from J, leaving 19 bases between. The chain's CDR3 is CASSLGGGYTHEQYF. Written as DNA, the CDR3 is TGTGCCAGCAGCCTAGGGGGGGGCTATACCCACGAGCAGTACTTC.

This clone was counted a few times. CDR3 bases: TGTGCCAGCAGTTACTCGACAGCTTCCTACGAGCAGTACTTC. It codes for CASSYSTASYEQYF. This chain connects TRBV6-2 or TRBV6-3 to TRBJ2-7; D might be TRBD1 (5 bases). The length of the CDR3 is 14 residues. The germline V gene encodes CDR1 MNHEY and CDR2 SVGEGT. The ends were cut back, 0 bases at V and 1 base at J, with 7 bases in the middle.

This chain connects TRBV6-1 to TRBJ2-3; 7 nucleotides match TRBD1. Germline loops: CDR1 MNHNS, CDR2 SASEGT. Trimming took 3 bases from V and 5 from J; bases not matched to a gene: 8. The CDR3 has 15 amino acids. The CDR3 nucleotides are TGTGCCAGCAGTGATATGAGGGGGCGGCAAGATACGCAGTATTTT. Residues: CASSDMRGRQDTQYF.